The 26 T cell receptor beta chains reported below all come from one sample, sequenced in a study of lymphopenia after photon versus proton radiotherapy. Using immunoSEQ multiplex PCR, the repertoire was profiled, and TCRdb retains in-frame clones only, with some absent. The data contain 150,000 to 200,000 clones, around nine tenths of them singletons. Source: peripheral blood, taken from a patient treated with photon-based radiotherapy. These receptors all stem from a man aged 45-65 years with gastric cancer.

This chain links TRBV9 with TRBJ2-2, with 9 bases aligning to TRBD1. The V gene's germline CDR1 is SGDLS and CDR2 YYNGEE. The CDR3 totals 15 residues. Germline trimming cut 4 bases from V and 4 bases from J; bases unmatched to any gene: 5. CDR3 amino acids: CASSLRDRATGELFF. The CDR3 DNA is TGTGCCAGCAGCCTCCGGGACAGGGCCACCGGGGAGCTGTTTTTT.

Note on this clone: Other DNA sequences in the sample encode the same CDR3. The rearrangement uses TRBV7-9 and TRBJ2-7; a possible D gene is TRBD1 (6 bases). The CDR3 sequence is 14 residues long. Per germline, CDR1 SEHNR and CDR2 FQNEAQ (reference sequence). V gave up 3 bases and J gave up 1 base, with 10 bases separating them. The CDR3, as DNA: TGTGCCAGCAGCTTCGGACAGCCGTCCTACGAGCAGTACTTC. Protein: CASSFGQPSYEQYF.

CDR3 amino acids: CASRRVATSHQETQYF. The CDR3 DNA reads TGCGCCAGCAGACGAGTAGCGACTAGCCACCAAGAGACCCAGTACTTC. The V call is TRBV5-1, the J call TRBJ2-5, with TRBD2 matching over 7 bases. The CDR3 has 16 residues. Looked up from germline, CDR1 is SGHRS and CDR2 is YFSETQ. The junction had 10 bases not matched to a gene; V was cut back by 5 bases and J by 0 bases. Full variable domain (rest looked up from reference TRBV5-1 and TRBJ2-5): KAGVTQTPRYLIKTRGQQVTLSCSPISGHRSVSWYQQTPGQGLQFLFEYFSETQRNKGNFPGRFSGRQFSNSRSEMNVSTLELGDSALYLCASRRVATSHQETQYFGPGTRLLVL.

This chain's CDR3 is CAWSVYRTNYGYTF. In DNA, the CDR3 is TGTGCCTGGAGTGTATACAGGACCAACTATGGCTACACCTTC. The J gene is TRBJ1-2, the V gene TRBV30; D is possibly TRBD1 (5 bases). The V gene's germline CDR1 is GTSNPN and CDR2 SVGIG (reference sequence). This CDR3 comprises 14 residues. V was trimmed by 0 bases and J by 2 bases, leaving 10 bases between them.

This chain links TRBV7-2 with TRBJ2-7, with 13 bases matching TRBD2. Germline V gives CDR1 SGHTA, CDR2 FQGNSA. The CDR3 spans 16 residues. V was clipped by 5 bases and J by 4 bases; unmatched bases: 8. The CDR3 spells CASSQGLAGAAYEQYF. Here the CDR3 DNA reads TGTGCCAGCAGCCAAGGACTAGCGGGAGCAGCTTACGAGCAGTACTTC.

The V and J genes are TRBV9 and TRBJ2-7; 11 bases agree with TRBD2. The CDR3 totals 14 residues. Looked up from germline, CDR1 is SGDLS and CDR2 is YYNGEE. Trimming took 4 bases from V and 7 from J; bases not matched to a gene: 7. For the CDR3, the DNA is TGTGCCAGCAGCCCCTTAGCGGGAGGGGGTGAGCAGTACTTC. Amino acids: CASSPLAGGGEQYF.

The chain uses TRBV7-2 and TRBJ2-1; possibly TRBD1 for D (6 bases). CDR3 length: 15 amino acids. Germline V lookup: CDR1 SGHTA, CDR2 FQGNSA. V lost 0 bases to trimming and J lost 3 bases, with 9 bases between them. The CDR3 reads CASSLAGRGYNEQFF. CDR3 DNA: TGTGCCAGCAGCTTAGCCGGCAGGGGCTACAATGAGCAGTTCTTC.

CDR3 DNA: TGTGCCAGCAGCTTTGAAGGGGTAAACTATGGCTACACCTTC. It codes for CASSFEGVNYGYTF. The chain is built from TRBV7-9 and TRBJ1-2; weak D call: TRBD1 (5 bases). The V gene's germline CDR1 is SEHNR and CDR2 FQNEAQ (reference sequence). The CDR3 extends over 14 amino acids. Trimming left V 3 bases short and J 2 bases short, with 10 bases between.

The CDR3 DNA is TGTGCCAGCAGCTTAGCCCTAGCGGGAGGCGGTGAGCAGTTCTTC. It encodes CASSLALAGGGEQFF. This chain uses TRBV11-3 with TRBJ2-1; 11 bases fit TRBD2. Germline CDR1 SGHNT, CDR2 YENEEA. V lost 1 base to trimming and J lost 9 bases; unmatched junction nucleotides: 5. The CDR3 runs 15 residues. The full variable domain, in which reference TRBV11-3 and TRBJ2-1 provide the parts outside the CDR3, is EAGVVQSPRYKIIEKKQPVAFWCNPISGHNTLYWYLQNLGQGPELLIRYENEEAVDDSQLPKDRFSAERLKGVDSTLKIQPAELGDSAVYLCASSLALAGGGEQFFGPGTRLTVL.

This clone has a single count. The V call is TRBV11-2, the J call TRBJ2-5; D possibly corresponds to TRBD2 (6 bases). CDR1 SGHAT and CDR2 FQNNGV come from the germline V gene. The CDR3 is 18 amino acids. With 1 base removed from V and 1 base from J, the gap between germline ends came to 19 bases. The CDR3 spells CASSLAGVRTKPQETQYF. CDR3 bases: TGTGCCAGCAGCTTAGCGGGGGTACGAACTAAACCCCAAGAGACCCAGTACTTC. The full variable domain, completed using reference TRBV11-2 and TRBJ2-5, is EAGVAQSPRYKIIEKRQSVAFWCNPISGHATLYWYQQILGQGPKLLIQFQNNGVVDDSQLPKDRFSAERLKGVDSTLKIQPAKLEDSAVYLCASSLAGVRTKPQETQYFGPGTRLLVL.

The chain carries TRBV29-1 and TRBJ1-2, with D hard to call. The CDR3 length is 13 residues. The V gene's germline CDR1 is SQVTM and CDR2 ANQGSEA. V dropped 3 bases and J dropped 2 bases, with 10 bases sitting between them. The CDR3 sequence: CSVEETQNYGYTF. The CDR3 nucleotides read TGCAGCGTTGAGGAGACACAGAACTATGGCTACACCTTC.

The genes are TRBV19 and TRBJ1-2; no clear D gene. Trimming removed 3 bases at V and 4 bases at J, with 12 bases between. CDR1 and CDR2 from the germline V gene are LNHDA and SQIVND (reference sequence). This CDR3 region has 14 residues. DNA for the CDR3: TGTGCCAGTAGTATTGGGGTTACGTTCTATGGCTACACCTTC. Protein product: CASSIGVTFYGYTF.

The chain recombines TRBV28 with TRBJ1-1, with 7 bases lining up with TRBD1. J was trimmed by 2 bases and V by 6 bases; bases with no gene match: 6. This CDR3 is built from 14 residues. Germline V gene lookup returns CDR1 MDHEN and CDR2 SYDVKM. The CDR3 is CASSGTVRNTEAFF. The CDR3 nucleotides are TGTGCCAGCAGCGGGACAGTCCGAAACACTGAAGCTTTCTTT.

CDR3 DNA: TGTGCCATCAATCGACAGGGGGAGGGCTATGGCTACACCTTC. It is translated as CAINRQGEGYGYTF. J is TRBJ1-2 and V is TRBV10-3; 9 positions match TRBD1. The germline V gene has CDR1 ENHRY and CDR2 SYGVKD. The CDR3 consists of 14 residues. Trimming cost V 7 bases and J 4 bases; bases outside gene matches: 7.

The genes are TRBV13 and TRBJ2-3; D unresolved. The CDR3 has 18 amino acids. CDR1 and CDR2 from the germline V gene are PRHDT and FYEKMQ (reference sequence). The germline V and J ends were trimmed by 0 bases and 0 bases, with 16 bases remaining between them. The CDR3 protein is CASSLGLRTKHSTDTQYF. For the CDR3, the DNA is TGTGCCAGCAGCTTAGGGCTGAGGACCAAGCATAGCACAGATACGCAGTATTTT. Variable domain in full (rest from reference TRBV13 and TRBJ2-3): AAGVIQSPRHLIKEKRETATLKCYPIPRHDTVYWYQQGPGQDPQFLISFYEKMQSDKGSIPDRFSAQQFSDYHSELNMSSLELGDSALYFCASSLGLRTKHSTDTQYFGPGTRLTVL.

The V and J genes are TRBV27 and TRBJ2-7, with 10 nucleotides matching TRBD2. In germline, CDR1 is MNHEY, CDR2 SMNVEV (reference sequence). This CDR3 contains 15 residues. V gave up 0 bases and J gave up 3 bases; unmatched junction bases: 2. CDR3 sequence (DNA): TGTGCCAGCAGTTTATCAGGACTAGCGGACTACGAGCAGTACTTC. It is translated as CASSLSGLADYEQYF.

A single count supports this clone. The V gene is TRBV6-5, the J gene TRBJ1-1; tentative D call: TRBD1 (5 bases). Trimming shortened V by 6 bases and J by 0 bases, and 8 bases separated the two germline ends. The CDR3 totals 13 residues. Germline CDR1 and CDR2: MNHEY and SVGAGI. For the CDR3, the DNA is TGTGCCAGCAGGGACACCATGAACACTGAAGCTTTCTTT. Translating gives CASRDTMNTEAFF.

The chain combines TRBV7-2 with TRBJ1-1; the D is unclear. Germline CDR1 and CDR2: SGHTA and FQGNSA. The CDR3 totals 15 residues. Trimming pared 1 base from V and 0 bases from J, leaving 9 bases between. CDR3 in amino acids: CASSLETALNTEAFF. The CDR3 DNA reads TGTGCCAGCAGCTTAGAGACGGCCCTGAACACTGAAGCTTTCTTT.

This chain connects TRBV7-9 to TRBJ1-3; D may be TRBD1 (6 bases). Looked up from germline, CDR1 is SEHNR and CDR2 is FQNEAQ (reference sequence). The ends were cut back, 3 bases at V and 0 bases at J, with 9 bases in the middle. The CDR3 is made up of 15 amino acids. The CDR3 sequence is CASSFDRLSGNTIYF. CDR3 sequence (DNA): TGTGCCAGCAGCTTCGACAGGCTCTCTGGAAACACCATATATTTT.

This clone has only one observation. The rearrangement links TRBV28 to TRBJ1-2; 12 bases map to TRBD1. Germline values: CDR1 MDHEN, CDR2 SYDVKM. Losses at the gene ends were 2 bases for V and 3 bases for J; bases not matched to a gene: 10. This CDR3 is built from 18 residues. CDR3 sequence (DNA): TGTGCCAGCAGTTTAGGGACAGGGGGCGTTTTGACTGACTATGGCTACACCTTC. Amino acids: CASSLGTGGVLTDYGYTF.

The chain couples TRBV25-1 to TRBJ1-1; 8 nucleotides agree with TRBD1. Germline V gives CDR1 MGHDK, CDR2 SYGVNS. The CDR3 consists of 16 residues. Losses at the gene ends were 3 bases for V and 4 bases for J; bases not matched to a gene: 10. The CDR3 spells CASSDPRTGSATEAFF. Here the CDR3 DNA reads TGTGCCAGCAGTGACCCACGGACAGGGTCGGCCACTGAAGCTTTCTTT.

This clone was recorded once. The genes are TRBV10-1 and TRBJ2-1; 13 nucleotides agree with TRBD2. The germline gives CDR1 WNHNN, CDR2 SYGVQD (reference sequence). Trimming at V came to 5 bases and at J to 9 bases, leaving 4 bases not matched to a gene. The CDR3 contains 14 residues. CDR3: CASSRGLAGAEQFF. The DNA for the CDR3 is TGCGCCAGCAGTCGTGGACTAGCGGGAGCTGAGCAGTTCTTC.

The chain uses TRBV29-1 and TRBJ2-1, with a tentative D call TRBD2 (5 bases). The V end lost 8 bases, the J end lost 0 bases, and 20 bases lay between the germline ends. Germline V gene sequence: CDR1 SQVTM, CDR2 ANQGSEA. The CDR3 length is 16 residues. CDR3 nucleotide sequence: TGCAGCCACCCTTGTTTAGGACTCCTCTCCTACAATGAGCAGTTCTTC. Its protein is CSHPCLGLLSYNEQFF.

Only one count was recorded for this clone. The chain carries TRBV7-2 and TRBJ2-7; unclear D gene. Germline loops: CDR1 SGHTA, CDR2 FQGNSA. V was shortened by 1 base and J by 3 bases, with 7 bases between the two germline ends. This CDR3 is 13 amino acids long. The DNA of the CDR3 is TGTGCCAGCAGCTTAGATCCAGTCTACGAGCAGTACTTC. Protein: CASSLDPVYEQYF.

This clone occurred once. J is TRBJ1-2 and V is TRBV5-1; unclear D gene. Germline V gene sequence: CDR1 SGHRS, CDR2 YFSETQ. V lost 0 bases and J lost 8, with 8 bases in between. The CDR3 contains 12 residues. The CDR3 here is CASSLGARGYTF. For the CDR3, the DNA is TGCGCCAGCAGCTTGGGGGCTCGGGGCTACACCTTC.

The chain combines TRBV7-8 with TRBJ2-3; D gene ambiguous. The V gene lost 2 bases and the J gene lost 2 bases, with 8 bases spanning the gap. The CDR3 is 14 amino acids. From germline, CDR1 is SGHVS and CDR2 FQNEAQ. The CDR3 sequence: CASSLFFDTDTQYF. The CDR3 DNA is TGTGCCAGCAGCTTATTCTTCGACACAGATACGCAGTATTTT.